This paragraph reports one T cell receptor (beta chain). This sample stems from a study of patients and donors after allogeneic stem cell transplantation. A single record per CDR3 protein comes from TCRdb applying MiXCR to the RT-PCR reads. The table shows about a million distinct CDR3 sequences, with approximately 18% occurring only once. The CDR3 has 20 amino acids. From germline, CDR1 is LGHDT and CDR2 YNNKEL (reference sequence). After removal of 0 bases from V and 0 bases from J, the junction contained 7 bases not matched to a gene. The receptor's source is a human donor who was either an allogeneic HSCT recipient or a stem cell or donor lymphocyte infusion donor (not recorded which). It is not recorded whose cells these are; they may come from a transplant donor. Specimen: blood, either unsorted or a sorted T cell fraction (not recorded which). This sequence joins TRBV3-1 and TRBJ2-1, with 14 bases that match TRBD2. CDR3 nucleotides: TGTGCCAGCAGCCAAGAGATCGGGACTAGCGGGAGCCTCTCCTACAATGAGCAGTTCTTC. This translates into CASSQEIGTSGSLSYNEQFF.